This TCR beta chain originates from a study of blood T cell repertoires in COVID-19. The data were produced by immunoSEQ multiplex PCR, yet TCRdb's version contains in-frame clones alone and is incomplete. This sample has 350,000 to 500,000 clones; roughly 88% occur once, and the top ten carry approximately 1.5%. The CDR3 has 13 amino acids. Germline V gene data show CDR1 as LNHDA and CDR2 as SQIVND (reference sequence). Trimming took off 7 bases at V and 4 bases at J, with 13 bases between the two ends. Sample: PBMCs or T cells enriched from blood (not recorded which). The TCR comes from a young woman who had been exposed to COVID-19. V is TRBV19 and J is TRBJ1-1, with no clear D. The DNA for the CDR3 is TGTGCCAGTACGGACGTTGAGGGCACTGAAGCTTTCTTT. It is translated as CASTDVEGTEAFF.